This is a list of T cell receptor beta chains from one sample in a study of shared clonotypes between healthy human individuals. The protocol was immunoSEQ multiplex PCR, while the TCRdb copy is restricted to in-frame clones and leaves out a portion. The sample shows about 2 million clones, over 85% of them seen only once. Sequencing was carried out using naive CD8+ T cells sorted from blood. These receptors came from a young man in good health. The CDR3 runs from the conserved cysteine through the conserved F or W. D genes are given only for firm matches. Clone size appears in some rows only: once, few, many, or a class for an expanded clone.

D,V,J,size,DNA,CDR3
.,TRBV6-1,TRBJ2-7,.,TGTGCCAGCAGTGGAACGGGACGGCAGTACTTC,CASSGTGRQYF
TRBD1,TRBV9,TRBJ2-1,.,TGTGCCAGCAGCATATCCGGGACAGAATACAATGAGCAGTTCTTC,CASSISGTEYNEQFF
TRBD1,TRBV27,TRBJ1-1,.,TGTGCCAGCAGTTTCATATCCCGACAGGGGTTGAACACTGAAGCTTTCTTT,CASSFISRQGLNTEAFF
TRBD2,TRBV5-6,TRBJ2-5,.,TGTGCCAGCAGCTTGGCGGGGGGGTACCAAGAGACCCAGTACTTC,CASSLAGGYQETQYF
.,TRBV30,TRBJ2-2,.,TGTGCCTGGAGTGTGAACACCGGGGAGCTGTTTTTT,CAWSVNTGELFF
.,TRBV6-5,TRBJ1-1,.,TGTGCCAGCAGTTCCACAGGTTATAGGGAAGCTTTCTTT,CASSSTGYREAFF
TRBD2,TRBV27,TRBJ2-3,.,TGTGCCAGCAGTCCCGGGACTAGCGGGGGGGCCTGGACAGATACGCAGTATTTT,CASSPGTSGGAWTDTQYF
.,TRBV21-1,TRBJ2-7,.,TGTGCCAGCAGCAGAGGGACTAGCGGGGTTCCCTCCTACGAGCAGTACTTC,CASSRGTSGVPSYEQYF
.,TRBV18,TRBJ2-2,.,TGTGCCAGCTCACCACTCGTTCACACCGGGGAGCTGTTTTTT,CASSPLVHTGELFF
.,TRBV9,TRBJ1-2,.,TGTGCCAGCAGCGTAGATGGAGTAAGGAACTATGGCTACACCTTC,CASSVDGVRNYGYTF
.,TRBV27,TRBJ1-5,.,TGTGCCAGCAGTTTCTCTAGTCTCACCCTAGGGGCCCAGCATTTT,CASSFSSLTLGAQHF
.,TRBV27,TRBJ1-3,.,TGTGCCAGCAGTCCCGAGAGATATTGGGACACCATATATTTT,CASSPERYWDTIYF
.,TRBV5-1,TRBJ1-4,.,TGCGCCAGCAGCTCGGGAGTGACAGCAACTAATGAAAAACTGTTTTTT,CASSSGVTATNEKLFF
TRBD2,TRBV10-1,TRBJ2-3,.,TGCGCCAGCAGTGAGTCGCGGATAGCGGGATACACAGATACGCAGTATTTT,CASSESRIAGYTDTQYF
TRBD2,TRBV13,TRBJ2-7,.,TGTGCCAGCAGCGCCCAGTCTAGCGGGGTGTTCTACGAGCAGTACTTC,CASSAQSSGVFYEQYF
.,TRBV9,TRBJ2-5,.,TGTGCCAGCAGCCCCGGGGCAGGGGAGCAAGAGACCCAGTACTTC,CASSPGAGEQETQYF
.,TRBV27,TRBJ1-1,.,TGTGCCAGCAGTTTAAGCCCCACCGGGACGGGAGCTTTCTTT,CASSLSPTGTGAFF
TRBD2,TRBV9,TRBJ2-1,.,TGTGCCAGCAGCCCAAGCGGGGAAGACTACAATGAGCAGTTCTTC,CASSPSGEDYNEQFF
.,TRBV6-6,TRBJ2-7,.,TGTGCCAGCAGTTCAAAAGACTACGAGCAGTACTTC,CASSSKDYEQYF
.,TRBV7-9,TRBJ1-1,once,TGTGCCAGCAGCTTATCCCTAGGGTCCAACACTGAAGCTTTCTTT,CASSLSLGSNTEAFF
.,TRBV7-9,TRBJ1-3,.,TGTGCCAGCAGCTCCTCCCAGGGGCTCTCTGGAAACACCATATATTTT,CASSSSQGLSGNTIYF
.,TRBV6-5,TRBJ2-1,.,TGTGCCAGCAGTTACTCGTGGGACCCCGCCTACAATGAGCAGTTCTTC,CASSYSWDPAYNEQFF
TRBD1,TRBV6-5,TRBJ1-4,.,TGTGCCAGCAGTCCGGGACAGGGAGATGAAAAACTGTTTTTT,CASSPGQGDEKLFF
TRBD2,TRBV6-6,TRBJ2-1,.,TGTGCCAGCAGGACTAGCGGTCTCCGGGATGAGCAGTTCTTC,CASRTSGLRDEQFF
TRBD1,TRBV10-3,TRBJ1-2,.,TGTGCCATCAGCGAGGGACAGGGGGCTGACTATGGCTACACCTTC,CAISEGQGADYGYTF
TRBD1,TRBV10-3,TRBJ2-5,few,TGTGCCATAGGGACAGGGTGGGAAGAGACCCAGTACTTC,CAIGTGWEETQYF
.,TRBV6-5,TRBJ1-2,.,TGTGCCAGCAGTTACTCGGCAGAGTTATATGGCTACACCTTC,CASSYSAELYGYTF
.,TRBV5-4,TRBJ1-1,.,TGTGCCAGCAGCTGGGACTTGGGCACCGCGAACACTGAAGCTTTCTTT,CASSWDLGTANTEAFF
.,TRBV21-1,TRBJ2-7,.,TGTGCCAGCAGCAAGGAAGACAGGGGAGTGGAAGAGCAGTACTTC,CASSKEDRGVEEQYF
.,TRBV4-3,TRBJ2-3,.,TGCGCCAGCAGCCAAGATAGGCAGGGATATTACACAGATACGCAGTATTTT,CASSQDRQGYYTDTQYF
.,TRBV18,TRBJ2-1,.,TGTGCCAGCTCACCAAGTCCGACAACCGACAATGAGCAGTTCTTC,CASSPSPTTDNEQFF
TRBD1,TRBV19,TRBJ1-5,.,TGTGCCAGTAGAAACCCAACAGGGGGCTTTCAGCCCCAGCATTTT,CASRNPTGGFQPQHF
.,TRBV19,TRBJ1-1,once,TGTGCCACCTCCACGAACACTGAAGCTTTCTTT,CATSTNTEAFF